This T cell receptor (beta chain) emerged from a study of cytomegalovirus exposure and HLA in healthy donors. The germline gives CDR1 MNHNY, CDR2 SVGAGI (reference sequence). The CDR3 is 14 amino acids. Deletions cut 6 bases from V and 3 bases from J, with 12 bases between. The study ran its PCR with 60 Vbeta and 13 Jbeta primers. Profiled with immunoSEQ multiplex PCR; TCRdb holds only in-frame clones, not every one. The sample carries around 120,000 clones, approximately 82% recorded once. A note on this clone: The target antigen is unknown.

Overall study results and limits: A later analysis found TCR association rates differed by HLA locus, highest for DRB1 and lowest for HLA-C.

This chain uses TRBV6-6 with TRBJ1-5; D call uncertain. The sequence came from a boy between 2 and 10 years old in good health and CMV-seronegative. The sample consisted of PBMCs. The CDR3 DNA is TGTGCCAGCAGGTCCGGGATTATCAATCAGCCCCAGCATTTT. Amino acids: CASRSGIINQPQHF.